Detailed here is one TCR beta chain. Its antigen remains unknown. This entry belongs to a study of vaccination and CD4 T cells after COVID-19. Germline V CDR1 and CDR2: LNHDA, SQIVND (reference sequence). The V and J ends lost 8 bases and 7 bases, in that order; junction bases with no gene match: 7. The length of the CDR3 is 14 residues. The Oncomine TCR Beta short-read assay sequenced DNA from cultured CD4+ T cells. Once CD4+ T cells had been cultured, genomic DNA was extracted from them. From the PCR reads, TCRdb called clonotypes with MiXCR, one entry per CDR3 protein. The data contain 6,100 or so distinct CDR3 sequences, around 47% of them seen just once; the ten biggest clones take up 35% to 40%. Treatment given: roughly 10-day PBMC culture with coronavirus spike peptide pools or control peptides (ViraFEST assay). CD4+ T cells that came from the unexposed donor were collected before the COVID-19 pandemic (2011-2018). Via ViraFEST, peptide pools expanded antigen-specific T cells before TCR sequencing.

The chain recombines TRBV19 with TRBJ2-1; 11 bases map to TRBD2. The clonotype was recovered from a human donor in good health. Sequenced: CD4+ T cells from blood, cultured in vitro. The CDR3 DNA follows: TGTGCCAGTCAAAATAGCGGGGGGGTGAATGAGCAGTTCTTC. Translation gives CASQNSGGVNEQFF.